This T cell receptor beta chain was found in a study of T cells after yellow fever vaccination. This clonotype was observed a handful of times. From the 5' RACE reads, TCRdb called clonotypes with MiXCR, one entry per CDR3 protein. The sample lists about 350,000 distinct CDR3 sequences, about 9.9% occurring once. This TCR was recovered from a man younger than 35 who received the YFV17D yellow fever vaccine. Sequenced here: PBMCs, sampled on the day of the first yellow fever vaccination.

The CDR3 here is CASSQGDRQGRAFF. In nucleotides, the CDR3 is TGTGCCAGCAGCCAAGGAGATAGGCAGGGACGCGCTTTCTTT. V and J are TRBV3-1 and TRBJ1-1; a possible D gene is TRBD1 (5 bases). The CDR3 is 14 amino acids. CDR1 is LGHDT and CDR2 is YNNKEL in the germline V gene (reference sequence). Trimming pared 1 base from V and 11 bases from J, leaving 17 bases between.